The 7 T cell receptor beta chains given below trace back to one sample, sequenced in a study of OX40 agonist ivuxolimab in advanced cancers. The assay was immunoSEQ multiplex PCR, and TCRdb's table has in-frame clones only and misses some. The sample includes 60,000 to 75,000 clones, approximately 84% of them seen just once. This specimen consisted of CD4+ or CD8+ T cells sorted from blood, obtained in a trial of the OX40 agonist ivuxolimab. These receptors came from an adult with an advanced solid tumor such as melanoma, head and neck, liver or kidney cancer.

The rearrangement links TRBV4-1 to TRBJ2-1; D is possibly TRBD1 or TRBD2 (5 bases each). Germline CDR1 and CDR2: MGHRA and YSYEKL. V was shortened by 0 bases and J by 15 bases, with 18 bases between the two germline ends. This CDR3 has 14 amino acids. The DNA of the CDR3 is TGCGCCAGCAGCCAAGAGGGTTCGGGACCTCTTCGGTTCTTC. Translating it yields CASSQEGSGPLRFF.

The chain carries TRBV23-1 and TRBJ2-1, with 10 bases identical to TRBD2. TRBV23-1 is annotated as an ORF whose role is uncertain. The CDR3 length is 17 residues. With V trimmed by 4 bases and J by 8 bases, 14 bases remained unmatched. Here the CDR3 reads CASSPLSTSGIVDEQFF. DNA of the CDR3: TGCGCCAGCAGTCCCCTTAGTACTAGCGGGATAGTCGATGAGCAGTTCTTC.

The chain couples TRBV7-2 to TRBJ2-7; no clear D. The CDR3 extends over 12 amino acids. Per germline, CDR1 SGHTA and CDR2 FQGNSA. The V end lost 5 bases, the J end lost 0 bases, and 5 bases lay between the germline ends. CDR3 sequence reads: CASSPSSYEQYF. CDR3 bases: TGTGCCAGCAGCCCGAGCTCCTACGAGCAGTACTTC.

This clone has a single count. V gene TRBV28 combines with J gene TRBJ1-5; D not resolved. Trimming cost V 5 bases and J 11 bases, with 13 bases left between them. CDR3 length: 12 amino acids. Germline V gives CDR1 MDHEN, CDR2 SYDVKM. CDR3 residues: CASSGPGSTQHF. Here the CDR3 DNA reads TGTGCCAGCAGTGGTCCCGGGTCGACCCAGCATTTT.

DNA for the CDR3: TGTGCCAGCAGCTTAGGGGTAGCGGGAGGATTGGACAAAAACATTCAGTACTTC. Translated, it gives CASSLGVAGGLDKNIQYF. The chain uses TRBV7-6 and TRBJ2-4, with 10 positions matching TRBD2. This CDR3 contains 18 residues. Germline CDR1 and CDR2: SGHVS and FNYEAQ. J lost 3 bases, V lost 1 base, and 9 bases had no gene match.

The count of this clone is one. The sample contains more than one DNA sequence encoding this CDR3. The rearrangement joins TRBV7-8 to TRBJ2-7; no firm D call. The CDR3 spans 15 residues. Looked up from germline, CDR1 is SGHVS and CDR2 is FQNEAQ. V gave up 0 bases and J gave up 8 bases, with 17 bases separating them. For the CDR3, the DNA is TGTGCCAGCAGCTTAGCAGTCAGTCCCGGGTTCAAGCAGTACTTC. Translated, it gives CASSLAVSPGFKQYF.

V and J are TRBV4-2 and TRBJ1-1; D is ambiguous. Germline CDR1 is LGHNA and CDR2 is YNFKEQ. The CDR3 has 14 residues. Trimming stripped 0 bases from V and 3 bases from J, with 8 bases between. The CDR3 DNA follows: TGTGCCAGCAGCCAAGACGGCAAATACACTGAAGCTTTCTTT. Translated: CASSQDGKYTEAFF.